These T cell receptor beta chains were read from a single sample in a study of tumor and adjacent non-tumor tissue in lung cancer. MiXCR was run by TCRdb on the multiplex PCR reads, yielding one entry per CDR3 protein. The profile shows some 73,000 distinct CDR3 sequences, about four fifths of them singletons. Material for sequencing was distant non-tumor lung tissue. Receptors originate from a man aged 55 to 70 with non-small cell lung cancer. Both conserved end residues are part of each CDR3. Each record gives: clone size, J gene, V gene, D gene, CDR3 DNA, CDR3 protein. D genes are given only for firm matches. Size values are once, few and many counts, or a class for expanded clones, and some rows have none.

size: many
J: TRBJ2-3
V: TRBV29-1
D: -
DNA: TGCAGCGCCCGAGGCTCGGAGGCCTTAATTGGTACGCAGTATTTT
CDR3: CSARGSEALIGTQYF

size: -
J: TRBJ2-1
V: TRBV5-6
D: TRBD1
DNA: TGTGCCAGTAGTCAGGACAGGGGGGAAGTCTACAATGGGCAATTCTTC
CDR3: CASSQDRGEVYNGQFF

size: -
J: TRBJ2-6
V: TRBV6-5
D: TRBD2
DNA: TGTGCCAGCAGCATAGCGGGAGCCAGCTCTGGGGCCAATGTCATGACTTTC
CDR3: CASSIAGASSGANVMTF

size: -
J: TRBJ2-1
V: TRBV2
D: -
DNA: TGTGCCAGCAGTGGCCCTATGGCCCGGTCCAATGAGCAGTTCTTC
CDR3: CASSGPMARSNEQFF

size: -
J: TRBJ2-3
V: TRBV11-3
D: TRBD2
DNA: TGTGCCAGTAGTTTTCGGGGGGTAGATACGCAGTATTTT
CDR3: CASSFRGVDTQYF

size: -
J: TRBJ2-7
V: TRBV5-5
D: -
DNA: TGTGCCAGCAGGTTCTCCATTTTCGACAGAGCCTACGAGCAGTACTTC
CDR3: CASRFSIFDRAYEQYF

size: -
J: TRBJ1-6
V: TRBV5-1
D: -
DNA: TGCGCCAGCAGCTTGAGTGGGGAATCCTATAATTCACCCCTCCACTTT
CDR3: CASSLSGESYNSPLHF

size: many
J: TRBJ2-3
V: TRBV5-1
D: TRBD2
DNA: TGCGCCAGCAAACTAGATGCGGGGGGTGGCACAGATACGCAGTATTTT
CDR3: CASKLDAGGGTDTQYF

size: -
J: TRBJ2-1
V: TRBV7-9
D: -
DNA: TGTGCCAGCTGCTTAGAGACTATGAGGTACAATGAGCAGTTCTTC
CDR3: CASCLETMRYNEQFF

size: -
J: TRBJ2-3
V: TRBV20-1
D: TRBD1
DNA: TGCAGTGCTAGAGTCAGTAGAGGACAGGGGGTAGGACCCCACACAGATACGCAGTATTTT
CDR3: CSARVSRGQGVGPHTDTQYF

size: many
J: TRBJ1-1
V: TRBV29-1
D: -
DNA: TGCAGCGTTGAAAGGGGTATCGTCAGGGGAGGAAGGAACACTGAAGCTTTCTTT
CDR3: CSVERGIVRGGRNTEAFF

size: -
J: TRBJ1-5
V: TRBV7-2
D: TRBD1
DNA: TGTGCCAGCAGCCCTGACAGGGAGAGCAATCAGCCCCAGCATTTT
CDR3: CASSPDRESNQPQHF

size: -
J: TRBJ2-5
V: TRBV11-1
D: TRBD1
DNA: TGTGCAAGCGGCCCCTTCGACAGGGGGAAAGAGACCCAGCACTTC
CDR3: CASGPFDRGKETQHF

size: -
J: TRBJ2-1
V: TRBV5-1
D: -
DNA: TGCGCCAGCAGCTTCACGACCGACCAGGCACAGTCCTTC
CDR3: CASSFTTDQAQSF

size: -
J: TRBJ2-3
V: TRBV5-4
D: TRBD2
DNA: TGTGTCGGCGGAAGCGGGGGGCACACAGATACGCAGTATTTT
CDR3: CVGGSGGHTDTQYF

size: -
J: TRBJ2-6
V: TRBV11-2
D: -
DNA: TGTGCCAGCAGTCCTAACCCTGAGGCCGACGTCCTGACTTTC
CDR3: CASSPNPEADVLTF

size: -
J: TRBJ2-1
V: TRBV20-1
D: -
DNA: TGCAGTGTTATGGAGAGGGCCGATGAGCAGTTCTTC
CDR3: CSVMERADEQFF

size: -
J: TRBJ2-1
V: TRBV11-2
D: -
DNA: TGTGCCAGCACCCTTAGCAGATACAATGAGCAGTTCTTC
CDR3: CASTLSRYNEQFF

size: -
J: TRBJ2-3
V: TRBV11-2
D: -
DNA: TGTGCCAACTTAGACCGGGGTACAAGAGATACGCAGTATTTT
CDR3: CANLDRGTRDTQYF

size: -
J: TRBJ1-5
V: TRBV5-6
D: -
DNA: TGTGCTAGCAGCACCTACCAGGGACCCATGCAGTCCCAGCATTTT
CDR3: CASSTYQGPMQSQHF

size: -
J: TRBJ2-5
V: TRBV11-2
D: -
DNA: TGTGCCAGCAGCTTTAGGGAAAAAGAGACCCAGTACTTC
CDR3: CASSFREKETQYF

size: -
J: TRBJ1-5
V: TRBV4-2
D: -
DNA: TGTGCCAGCAGTCAAGATGGGAGGGCAGAATACAATCAGCCCCAGCATTTT
CDR3: CASSQDGRAEYNQPQHF

size: -
J: TRBJ2-5
V: TRBV11-2
D: -
DNA: TGTGCCAACAGCTCCACAATGGGGGGGCCAAAGGAGACTAGGTACTTC
CDR3: CANSSTMGGPKETRYF

size: once
J: TRBJ2-1
V: TRBV6-2/TRBV6-3
D: -
DNA: TGTACCAGCACTGACCGGACAGCCCGCACTGAGCAGTTCTTC
CDR3: CTSTDRTARTEQFF

size: -
J: TRBJ1-6
V: TRBV12-3/TRBV12-4
D: -
DNA: TGTGTCAGCAACCCCGGGACTGAAAATTCACCCCTCCACTTT
CDR3: CVSNPGTENSPLHF

size: -
J: TRBJ2-5
V: TRBV11-2
D: TRBD1
DNA: TGTGCCAGCAGCTCTGGACAGGTCCAAGAGAGAAAGTACTTC
CDR3: CASSSGQVQERKYF

size: -
J: TRBJ2-3
V: TRBV4-2
D: -
DNA: TGTGCCGGCAGCCAAGATACCCAGCTGGGCTCTAGCACAGATACGCAGTATTTT
CDR3: CAGSQDTQLGSSTDTQYF

size: -
J: TRBJ2-5
V: TRBV5-1
D: -
DNA: TGCGCCAGCAACTTGAGACAACCGGTGGGCCAGTACTTC
CDR3: CASNLRQPVGQYF

size: -
J: TRBJ1-3
V: TRBV20-1
D: -
DNA: TGCAGCGCTACCCCTGGGGACTCCCGCGGGAACACCATATATTTT
CDR3: CSATPGDSRGNTIYF

size: -
J: TRBJ1-1
V: TRBV12-3/TRBV12-4
D: -
DNA: TGTGCCAGCAGTTTCCCATGGATACTTATCACTGAAGCTTTCTTT
CDR3: CASSFPWILITEAFF

size: few
J: TRBJ1-4
V: TRBV11-3
D: TRBD1
DNA: TGTGCCAGCAATCCATCGGGACAGGGGATCACGAATGAAAAACTGTTTTTT
CDR3: CASNPSGQGITNEKLFF

size: -
J: TRBJ1-1
V: TRBV11-3
D: -
DNA: TGTGCCAGCAGCATCGCCGACACGGTCGGCACTGAAACTTTCTTT
CDR3: CASSIADTVGTETFF

size: once
J: TRBJ2-1
V: TRBV4-1
D: TRBD2
DNA: TGCGCCAAGAGCCGAGATTTCGGGGGGGCCCGGGAGCAGTTCTTC
CDR3: CAKSRDFGGAREQFF

size: -
J: TRBJ2-1
V: TRBV5-1
D: -
DNA: TGCGCCAGCAACTTTGACCTGGAGGGGGGTTCCTACAATGAGCAGTTCTTC
CDR3: CASNFDLEGGSYNEQFF

size: -
J: TRBJ1-3
V: TRBV30
D: -
DNA: TGTGCCTGGAGTCAGGGCAGGGCTTTTGGAAACATCATATATTTT
CDR3: CAWSQGRAFGNIIYF

size: -
J: TRBJ2-5
V: TRBV28
D: TRBD1
DNA: TGCGCCAGCAGTTTTCAGGGGGTGCAGACCCAGTACTTC
CDR3: CASSFQGVQTQYF

size: -
J: TRBJ2-7
V: TRBV20-1
D: TRBD2
DNA: TGCAGTGCCATGACTAGCGGGAGGGTTTACGAGCAGTACTTC
CDR3: CSAMTSGRVYEQYF

size: -
J: TRBJ2-2
V: TRBV20-1
D: -
DNA: TGCAATGCTAGAGAGGGGTTGGGTGGGTACACCGGGGAGCTGTTTTTT
CDR3: CNAREGLGGYTGELFF

size: -
J: TRBJ1-6
V: TRBV5-4
D: TRBD1
DNA: TGTACCAGCAGCCCGGGACAGGGGGCCAATAATTCACCCCTCCACTTT
CDR3: CTSSPGQGANNSPLHF

size: -
J: TRBJ2-3
V: TRBV5-1
D: -
DNA: TGCGCCAGCAGTTTGTGGACAGCCCTTAGCACAGATACGCAGTATTTT
CDR3: CASSLWTALSTDTQYF

size: -
J: TRBJ2-5
V: TRBV7-3
D: -
DNA: TGTGCCAGCAGCTTTCGACGTGGTGGCGCGGAGACCCAATACTTC
CDR3: CASSFRRGGAETQYF

size: -
J: TRBJ1-1
V: TRBV11-2
D: TRBD1
DNA: TGTGCCAGCAGCTCCTTCAGGGGGCCATTGAGTGGTGAACCTTTCTTT
CDR3: CASSSFRGPLSGEPFF

size: many
J: TRBJ2-5
V: TRBV20-1
D: TRBD2
DNA: TGCAGTGCTAGAGATCCTAAGCGGGGGGGCGCAGAGACCCAGTACTTC
CDR3: CSARDPKRGGAETQYF

size: -
J: TRBJ1-1
V: TRBV4-2
D: -
DNA: TGTACTAGCAGCCAAGTCGGAGAGCTTGAGAACACTGAAGCTTTCTTT
CDR3: CTSSQVGELENTEAFF

size: -
J: TRBJ2-4
V: TRBV6-1
D: -
DNA: TGTGCCAGCACGATCGGTATCCAAGCCAAAAACACTCAGTACTTC
CDR3: CASTIGIQAKNTQYF